This TCR beta chain was observed in a study of CD8 T cells in ankylosing spondylitis. General study points: Characteristic of ankylosing spondylitis blood, it appeared, was a TCR beta motif comprising fewer than 10 highly homologous variants. Reportedly, significant enrichment of disease-linked clones occurred in matched ankylosing spondylitis synovial fluid.

The ends were cut back, 0 bases at V and 4 bases at J, with 15 bases in the middle. The CDR3 loop spans 15 amino acids. Germline-derived CDR1 and CDR2 are DFQATT and SNEGSKA (reference sequence). A word on this clonotype: As yet, its antigen is unknown.

For TCR beta, libraries came from quantitative 5'-RACE with molecular barcodes. TCRdb re-analysed the 5' RACE reads in MiXCR, keeping a single row per CDR3 protein. The sample comprises just under 350,000 distinct CDR3 sequences, 14% to 15% of which are singletons, and 0.95% to 1.4% rests with the top ten. Material: blood, either unsorted or a sorted T cell fraction (not recorded which). This chain uses TRBV20-1 with TRBJ2-5, with D tentatively TRBD1 (6 bases). The receptor was isolated from a male donor with ankylosing spondylitis or in good health (not recorded which). Written as DNA, the CDR3 is TGCAGTGCTAGAGATCTGGGGGCAGGGCGAGAGACCCAGTACTTC. This codes for CSARDLGAGRETQYF.